These 30 T cell receptor beta chains originate from one sample sequenced in a study of blood T cell repertoires in COVID-19. Only in-frame clones appear in the TCRdb table, and some are missing; sequencing was by immunoSEQ multiplex PCR. The sample records about 76,000 clones, 80% to 90% being singletons. Sequenced sample: peripheral blood. Receptor source: a man in his sixties with COVID-19, enrolled during active disease.

V is TRBV5-4 and J is TRBJ2-5, with 9 positions matching TRBD1. The CDR3 sequence is 15 residues long. CDR1 is SGHNT, CDR2 YYREEE, per germline (reference sequence). V lost 2 bases to trimming and J lost 1 base; unmatched junction nucleotides: 3. CDR3 residues: CASSLPGQGQETQYF. In nucleotides, the CDR3 is TGTGCCAGCAGCTTACCGGGACAGGGCCAAGAGACCCAGTACTTC.

V usage is TRBV29-1 and J usage is TRBJ1-1; 7 nucleotides align to TRBD1. Germline V CDR1 and CDR2: SQVTM, ANQGSEA. CDR3 length equals 11 residues. V shed 7 bases, J shed 3 bases, and the junction held 2 bases outside the gene matches. DNA for the CDR3: TGCAGCGCCGACAGGGACACTGAAGCTTTCTTT. This sequence encodes CSADRDTEAFF.

The chain has TRBV15 and TRBJ2-7; D possibly corresponds to TRBD1 (6 bases). V was shortened by 5 bases and J by 3 bases, with 17 bases between the two germline ends. The CDR3 is 15 residues long. Germline values: CDR1 LNHNV, CDR2 YYDKDF (reference sequence). CDR3 bases: TGTGCCACCAGCGTAGGGGGTGTCCAAGTCTACGAGCAGTACTTC. Amino acids: CATSVGGVQVYEQYF.

The rearrangement joins TRBV5-6 to TRBJ1-4; 8 bases align to TRBD1. This CDR3 spans 14 amino acids. The germline CDR1 and CDR2 sequences are SGHDT and YYEEEE. Losses at the gene ends were 6 bases for V and 7 bases for J; bases not matched to a gene: 8. CDR3 loop: CASTLGQAPEKLFF. In DNA form, the CDR3 reads TGTGCCAGCACCCTGGGACAGGCCCCTGAAAAACTGTTTTTT.

V and J are TRBV24-1 and TRBJ1-5; 8 bases map to TRBD1. V shed 3 bases, J shed 3 bases, and the junction held 6 bases outside the gene matches. Germline-derived CDR1 and CDR2 are KGHDR and SFDVKD. CDR3 size: 16 residues. The CDR3 spells CATSDRTGGFNQPQHF. DNA for the CDR3: TGTGCCACCAGTGATCGAACAGGGGGGTTCAATCAGCCCCAGCATTTT.

The gene calls are TRBV9 and TRBJ1-2; D remains ambiguous. The CDR3 length is 19 residues. V lost 4 bases and J 4 bases, leaving 29 bases between the germline ends. Germline values: CDR1 SGDLS, CDR2 YYNGEE. The CDR3 protein is CASSTIPLAGGLSGYGYTF. Here the CDR3 DNA reads TGTGCCAGCAGCACGATTCCCCTGGCAGGCGGACTATCTGGCTATGGCTACACCTTC.

The chain combines TRBV5-1 with TRBJ1-6, with 10 bases aligning to TRBD1. Trimming cost V 3 bases and J 8 bases; bases outside gene matches: 8. The V gene's germline CDR1 is SGHRS and CDR2 YFSETQ. The CDR3 loop spans 16 amino acids. The CDR3 protein is CASSSPGGTGDSPLHF. DNA of the CDR3: TGCGCCAGCAGCTCCCCTGGGGGGACAGGGGATTCACCCCTCCACTTT.

The chain carries TRBV13 and TRBJ2-7; TRBD1 matches at 9 bases. Germline CDR1 PRHDT, CDR2 FYEKMQ (reference sequence). V lost 5 bases to trimming and J lost 3 bases; unmatched junction nucleotides: 8. The CDR3 spans 15 residues. In DNA, the CDR3 is TGTGCCAGCAGCCAAGGACAGGGGATCTTCTACGAGCAGTACTTC. This translates into CASSQGQGIFYEQYF.

The gene calls are TRBV18 and TRBJ1-1; 7 bases agree with TRBD1. The length of the CDR3 is 15 residues. Germline CDR1 and CDR2: KGHSH and LQKENI. The junction had 8 bases not matched to a gene; V was cut back by 3 bases and J by 4 bases. CDR3 amino acids: CASSPGQPTSTEAFF. The CDR3 DNA sequence: TGTGCCAGCTCACCGGGACAGCCTACGAGCACTGAAGCTTTCTTT.

The chain is built from TRBV29-1 and TRBJ2-7; 9 nucleotides align to TRBD2. The CDR3 spans 13 residues. From germline, CDR1 is SQVTM and CDR2 ANQGSEA. Unmatched junction bases numbered 1, after V lost 1 base and J lost 3 bases. CDR3 DNA sequence: TGCAGCGTTGAAGTTAGCGGGAGCTACGAGCAGTACTTC. Protein sequence: CSVEVSGSYEQYF.

This rearrangement joins TRBV5-6 to TRBJ2-1; tentatively, D is TRBD1 (6 bases). V shed 1 base and J shed 9 bases, with 17 bases lying between them. The CDR3 spans 15 residues. Per germline, CDR1 SGHDT and CDR2 YYEEEE. Written as DNA, the CDR3 is TGTGCCAGCAGCTTGCTGGGACAAACCCGCCTTGAGCAGTTCTTC. Translated, it gives CASSLLGQTRLEQFF.

The rearrangement uses TRBV30 and TRBJ2-1, with TRBD2 as a possible D gene (5 bases). The V end was cut by 0 bases, the J end by 2 bases, with 17 bases between. Germline CDR1 reads GTSNPN; CDR2 reads SVGIG (reference sequence). The CDR3 is 17 amino acids. The CDR3 DNA reads TGTGCCTGGAGTGTATCCCGGCTCGGAGGCCCCTACAATGAGCAGTTCTTC. It codes for CAWSVSRLGGPYNEQFF.

The chain carries TRBV9 and TRBJ1-1, with D possibly matching TRBD1 (5 bases). This CDR3 region has 16 residues. Trimming shortened V by 4 bases and J by 3 bases, and 19 bases separated the two germline ends. Germline V gene sequence: CDR1 SGDLS, CDR2 YYNGEE. In nucleotides, the CDR3 is TGTGCCAGCAGCCCCCTTCCAGGGTTGTGGGACACTGAAGCTTTCTTT. Translated, it gives CASSPLPGLWDTEAFF.

This chain connects TRBV6-6 to TRBJ2-7; a possible D gene is TRBD2 (5 bases). Germline V CDR1 and CDR2: MNHNY, SVGAGI (reference sequence). The CDR3 consists of 14 residues. V shed 6 bases and J shed 1 base, with 13 bases lying between them. This chain's CDR3 is CASSKTGGSYEQYF. Written as DNA, the CDR3 is TGTGCCAGCAGCAAAACCGGCGGGTCCTACGAGCAGTACTTC.

The rearrangement links TRBV10-1 to TRBJ2-3; 12 bases line up with TRBD2. After removal of 8 bases from V and 5 bases from J, the junction contained 11 bases not matched to a gene. This CDR3 region has 16 residues. The V gene's germline CDR1 is WNHNN and CDR2 SYGVQD (reference sequence). The CDR3: CASPRAASGRVDTQYF. In DNA, the CDR3 is TGCGCCAGCCCGAGAGCGGCTAGCGGGAGGGTAGATACGCAGTATTTT.

CDR3 in DNA: TGTGCCAGCTCTCCTCGCAGGGGTAAAAATTCACCCCTCCACTTT. It is translated as CASSPRRGKNSPLHF. The rearrangement joins TRBV18 to TRBJ1-6; tentative D call: TRBD1 (6 bases). The CDR3 totals 15 residues. V was clipped by 6 bases and J by 7 bases, with 16 bases between them. The germline CDR1 and CDR2 sequences are KGHSH and LQKENI.

This clone ranks as medium-sized. Distinct nucleotide sequences in the sample also encode this CDR3. This chain uses TRBV5-1 with TRBJ1-5; the match to TRBD1 covers 10 bases. J gave up 5 bases and V 4 bases, and 3 bases lay outside the gene matches. Germline loops: CDR1 SGHRS, CDR2 YFSETQ. The CDR3 has 14 residues. CDR3 amino acids: CASSPGTGDQPQHF. The CDR3, as DNA: TGCGCCAGCAGCCCGGGGACAGGGGATCAGCCCCAGCATTTT.

The rearrangement links TRBV18 to TRBJ2-7; 9 nucleotides agree with TRBD1. This CDR3 contains 15 residues. V was pared by 0 bases and J by 1 base, with 1 base of the junction left unmatched. Germline assignment: CDR1 KGHSH and CDR2 LQKENI. The CDR3 sequence: CASSPPGTGSYEQYF. CDR3 in DNA: TGTGCCAGCTCACCACCCGGGACAGGGTCCTACGAGCAGTACTTC.

This clone was recorded only once. The CDR3 region is CASSLLRQKLAGTFRKQFF. CDR3 in DNA: TGTGCCAGCAGCTTACTTCGGCAAAAACTAGCGGGAACCTTTCGTAAGCAGTTCTTC. The chain uses TRBV7-3 and TRBJ2-1, with 10 positions matching TRBD2. V was clipped by 2 bases and J by 11 bases; unmatched bases: 21. CDR3 size: 19 residues. Germline V gives CDR1 SGHTA, CDR2 FQGTGA.

This clone was observed a single time. The chain uses TRBV24-1 and TRBJ2-5; D uncertain. V was clipped by 4 bases and J by 2 bases, with 10 bases between them. The germline V gene encodes CDR1 KGHDR and CDR2 SFDVKD. The CDR3 length is 14 residues. The CDR3: CATSDPTVQETQYF. The CDR3 DNA reads as TGTGCCACCAGTGACCCTACAGTACAAGAGACCCAGTACTTC.

V and J are TRBV19 and TRBJ2-7; no clear D. The germline V gene has CDR1 LNHDA and CDR2 SQIVND (reference sequence). The V end was cut by 3 bases, the J end by 3 bases, with 12 bases between. The CDR3 spans 14 residues. For the CDR3, the DNA is TGTGCCAGTAGTATGGGTGTGACTTTCTACGAGCAGTACTTC. This encodes CASSMGVTFYEQYF.

The chain has TRBV7-7 and TRBJ2-7; D uncertain. V gave up 1 base and J gave up 3 bases, with 7 bases separating them. This CDR3 region has 13 residues. Germline V gene data show CDR1 as SSHAT and CDR2 as FNYEAQ (reference sequence). CDR3 bases: TGTGCCAGCAGCTTAGACCACATCTACGAGCAGTACTTC. Encoded protein: CASSLDHIYEQYF.

This chain joins TRBV5-7 and TRBJ1-3; TRBD1 matches at 9 bases. TRBV5-7 is placed among ORFs of uncertain function. The CDR3 is made up of 18 amino acids. V dropped 0 bases and J dropped 3; count of bases not matched to a gene: 10. As DNA, the CDR3 is TGTGCCAGCAGCTTGGCCGGGGGACAGGGTTCGCTTGGAAACACCATATATTTT. The encoded protein is CASSLAGGQGSLGNTIYF.

The rearrangement links TRBV18 to TRBJ2-2, with a possible D match to TRBD1 (6 bases). V was pared by 5 bases and J by 1 base, with 8 bases between. The CDR3 is 14 amino acids. Germline V CDR1 and CDR2: KGHSH, LQKENI. The CDR3 here is CASSGQQNTGELFF. DNA for the CDR3: TGTGCCAGCTCAGGACAGCAGAACACCGGGGAGCTGTTTTTT.

The chain combines TRBV28 with TRBJ1-6; D is undetermined. Trimming cost V 2 bases and J 5 bases, with 7 bases left between them. CDR1 and CDR2 (germline): MDHEN, SYDVKM. The CDR3 totals 14 residues. This CDR3 is CASSLAGDNSPLHF. CDR3 nucleotides: TGTGCCAGCAGTTTAGCCGGGGATAATTCACCCCTCCACTTT.

This clone was observed a handful of times. The rearrangement joins TRBV5-6 to TRBJ2-7; 10 bases line up with TRBD2. V gave up 3 bases and J gave up 7 bases; unmatched junction bases: 1. The CDR3 consists of 12 residues. Per germline, CDR1 SGHDT and CDR2 YYEEEE. CDR3 nucleotide sequence: TGTGCCAGCAGCTGGACTAGCGGAGAGCAGTACTTC. Residues: CASSWTSGEQYF.

The V call is TRBV7-3, the J call TRBJ2-3; TRBD2 might be the D (5 bases). CDR1 and CDR2 (germline): SGHTA, FQGTGA. The V gene lost 1 base and the J gene lost 6 bases, with 14 bases spanning the gap. The CDR3 runs to 15 residues. CDR3 amino acids: CASSLRGSDGDTQYF. The CDR3 coding sequence is TGTGCCAGCAGCTTAAGAGGTAGCGATGGCGATACGCAGTATTTT.

The chain joins TRBV5-5 to TRBJ1-4; D gene ambiguous. Germline CDR1 reads SGHKS; CDR2 reads YYEKEE (reference sequence). Trimming took off 1 base at V and 4 bases at J, with 8 bases between the two ends. The CDR3 consists of 14 residues. CDR3 nucleotides: TGTGCCAGCAGCTTGAGAGAAGATAATGAAAAACTGTTTTTT. This gives the protein CASSLREDNEKLFF.

The chain combines TRBV19 with TRBJ1-5; the D gene is possibly TRBD1 (5 bases). Trimming removed 6 bases from V and 0 bases from J, with 9 bases in between. CDR1 and CDR2 from the germline V gene are LNHDA and SQIVND (reference sequence). This CDR3 spans 14 amino acids. In DNA, the CDR3 is TGTGCCAGTAGCCTACAGGATAGCAATCAGCCCCAGCATTTT. Protein product: CASSLQDSNQPQHF.

This sequence joins TRBV7-3 and TRBJ2-1, with 9 nucleotides matching TRBD2. The CDR3 has 15 amino acids. Germline CDR1 SGHTA, CDR2 FQGTGA. Losses at the gene ends were 4 bases for V and 9 bases for J; bases not matched to a gene: 10. The CDR3 DNA reads as TGTGCCAGCAGCTCATTAGCGGGAGTTAGTGCTGAGCAGTTCTTC. It encodes CASSSLAGVSAEQFF.